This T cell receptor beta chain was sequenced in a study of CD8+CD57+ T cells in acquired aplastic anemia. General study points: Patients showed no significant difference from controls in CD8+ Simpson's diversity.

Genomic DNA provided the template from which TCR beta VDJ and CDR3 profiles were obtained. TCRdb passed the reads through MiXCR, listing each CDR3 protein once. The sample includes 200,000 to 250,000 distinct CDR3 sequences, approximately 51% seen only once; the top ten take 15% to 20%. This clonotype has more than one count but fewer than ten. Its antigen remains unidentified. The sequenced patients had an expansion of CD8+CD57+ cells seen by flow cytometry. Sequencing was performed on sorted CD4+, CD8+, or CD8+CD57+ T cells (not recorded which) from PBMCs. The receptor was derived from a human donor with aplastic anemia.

As DNA, the CDR3 is TGCGCCAGCAACTTTACAGGGCCGAATGAAAAACTGTTTTTT. This encodes CASNFTGPNEKLFF. The V call is TRBV5-1, the J call TRBJ1-4; tentatively, D is TRBD1 (6 bases). The CDR3 length is 14 residues. V lost 6 bases to trimming and J lost 5 bases, with 14 bases between them. Germline V lookup: CDR1 SGHRS, CDR2 YFSETQ.